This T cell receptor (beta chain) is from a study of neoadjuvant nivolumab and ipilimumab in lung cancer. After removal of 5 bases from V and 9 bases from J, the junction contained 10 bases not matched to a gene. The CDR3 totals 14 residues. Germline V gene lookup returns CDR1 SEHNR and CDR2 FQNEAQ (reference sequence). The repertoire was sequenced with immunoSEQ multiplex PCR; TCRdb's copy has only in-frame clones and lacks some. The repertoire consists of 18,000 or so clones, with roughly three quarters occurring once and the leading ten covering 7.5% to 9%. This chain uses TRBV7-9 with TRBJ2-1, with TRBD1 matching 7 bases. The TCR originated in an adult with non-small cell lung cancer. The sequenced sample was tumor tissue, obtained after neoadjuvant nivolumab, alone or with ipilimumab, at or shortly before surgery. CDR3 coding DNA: TGTGCCAGCAGCCAAACCGACAGGGTGGTTGAGCAGTTCTTC. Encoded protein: CASSQTDRVVEQFF.